There are a few counts of the clone carrying this T cell receptor (beta chain). This specimen belongs to a study of PD-L1 blockade in urothelial cancer. Background on the study: At 3 weeks after treatment start (second dose) and again at 6 weeks, blood was analyzed.

Profiled with immunoSEQ multiplex PCR; TCRdb holds only in-frame clones, not every one. The repertoire holds some 100,000 clones, with around 93% as singletons. The V gene's germline CDR1 is GTSNPN and CDR2 SVGIG (reference sequence). The CDR3 is made up of 14 amino acids. The ends were cut back, 0 bases at V and 5 bases at J, with 11 bases in the middle. The TCR comes from a woman of 80 years or more with urothelial cancer. The specimen comprised PBMCs, sampled around atezolizumab (anti-PD-L1) treatment. V gene TRBV30 combines with J gene TRBJ1-5; D unresolved. DNA of the CDR3: TGTGCCTGGAGTGTAGAAGGAGACGATCAGCCCCAGCATTTT. Its protein is CAWSVEGDDQPQHF.